What follows are 11 T cell receptor beta chains derived from one specimen sequenced in a study of beta chain features in type 1 diabetes (dated by TCRdb to the late 2010s). Preparation of the library involved the immunoSEQ multiplex PCR assay. The High Capacity cDNA Reverse Transcription Kit was used to reverse transcribe all of the isolated RNA, meaning that expressed TCRB transcripts were what got sequenced. In its TCRdb copy, this immuneACCESS table keeps in-frame sequences only and misses some clones. Where compared with another copy, unresolved V genes explain less than half of these, and the others have no known cause. In this sample the table shows about 320,000 clones, 14% of which occur a single time. The top ten clonotypes cover under 8.5% of the sample. The sequenced sample consisted of central memory CD4+ T cells from blood. Source of these receptors: a man younger than 40 in good health.

The chain employs TRBV5-4 and TRBJ2-1, with 14 bases that match TRBD2. Germline lookup yields CDR1 SGHNT and CDR2 YYREEE (reference sequence). The V and J ends lost 4 bases and 16 bases, in that order; junction bases with no gene match: 10. The CDR3 is 14 residues long. The CDR3 coding sequence is TGTGCCAGCAGCGGACGGACTAGCGGGGGGTTTATATTCTTC. Protein sequence: CASSGRTSGGFIFF.

The chain couples TRBV4-3 to TRBJ2-3; D gene uncertain. This CDR3 comprises 15 residues. From germline, CDR1 is LGHNA and CDR2 YSLEER. The germline V and J ends were trimmed by 0 bases and 2 bases, with 9 bases remaining between them. CDR3 bases: TGCGCCAGCAGCCAAGATCGGTGGACCACAGATACGCAGTATTTT. It encodes CASSQDRWTTDTQYF.

The rearrangement joins TRBV6-6 to TRBJ2-3; 8 bases line up with TRBD1. The ends lost 6 bases at V and 6 bases at J; junction bases unmatched: 5. The germline V gene has CDR1 MNHNY and CDR2 SVGAGI (reference sequence). The CDR3 has 13 amino acids. DNA of the CDR3: TGTGCCAGCAGCCCTGGACAGGGCGATACGCAGTATTTT. Translation: CASSPGQGDTQYF.

The chain joins TRBV5-1 to TRBJ2-3; a possible D gene is TRBD1 (6 bases). This CDR3 has 13 amino acids. Trimming removed 7 bases at V and 2 bases at J, with 11 bases between. CDR1 SGHRS and CDR2 YFSETQ come from the germline V gene. The CDR3 spells CASGDTPTDTQYF. For the CDR3, the DNA is TGCGCCAGCGGGGACACTCCCACAGATACGCAGTATTTT.

This chain's CDR3 is CASSPWGGGNTGELFF. The CDR3 DNA reads as TGCGCCAGCAGCCCTTGGGGAGGGGGTAACACCGGGGAGCTGTTTTTT. The chain uses TRBV4-1 and TRBJ2-2; TRBD2 might be the D (7 bases). The CDR3 sequence is 16 residues long. Trimming removed 4 bases from V and 2 bases from J, with 14 bases in between. The germline CDR1 and CDR2 sequences are MGHRA and YSYEKL.

V and J are TRBV5-6 and TRBJ2-1; no reliable D call. The V gene's germline CDR1 is SGHDT and CDR2 YYEEEE. The CDR3 loop spans 14 amino acids. Trimming cost V 4 bases and J 7 bases, with 15 bases left between them. CDR3 sequence: CASSPPEFGNEQFF. CDR3 DNA: TGTGCCAGCAGCCCCCCGGAGTTTGGAAATGAGCAGTTCTTC. Full variable domain (remainder filled in from reference TRBV5-6 and TRBJ2-1): DAGVTQSPTHLIKTRGQQVTLRCSPKSGHDTVSWYQQALGQGPQFIFQYYEEEERQRGNFPDRFSGHQFPNYSSELNVNALLLGDSALYLCASSPPEFGNEQFFGPGTRLTVL.

CDR3 region: CASSLSTVVLGDTDTQYF. The CDR3 nucleotides read TGTGCCAGCAGCTTATCTACTGTGGTGCTGGGGGACACAGATACGCAGTATTTT. The chain couples TRBV13 to TRBJ2-3, with D tentatively TRBD1 or TRBD2 (5 bases each). CDR1 PRHDT and CDR2 FYEKMQ come from the germline V gene (reference sequence). This CDR3 is built from 18 residues. V was shortened by 2 bases and J by 2 bases, with 20 bases between the two germline ends.

This clone was seen ten or more times. V is TRBV6-1 and J is TRBJ2-1; no clear D. There are 13 residues in the CDR3. The germline CDR1 and CDR2 sequences are MNHNS and SASEGT. With 5 bases removed from V and 4 bases from J, the gap between germline ends came to 9 bases. CDR3 protein: CASSTYTYNEQFF. CDR3 DNA: TGTGCCAGCAGTACCTATACTTACAATGAGCAGTTCTTC.

V usage is TRBV18 and J usage is TRBJ2-3; possibly TRBD2 for D (5 bases). The V and J ends lost 3 bases and 2 bases respectively, with 12 bases between them. CDR1 and CDR2 from the germline V gene are KGHSH and LQKENI. The CDR3 has 15 amino acids. The CDR3 DNA is TGTGCCAGCTCACCCGTATTCGGGAACACAGATACGCAGTATTTT. Protein: CASSPVFGNTDTQYF.

This clone was found a few times. The chain is built from TRBV5-6 and TRBJ2-7; maybe TRBD1 (7 bases). This CDR3 is 15 amino acids long. V was pared by 6 bases and J by 4 bases, with 20 bases between. CDR1 is SGHDT, CDR2 YYEEEE, per germline. The CDR3 sequence is CASTPGTVEGYEQYF. The CDR3 nucleotides read TGTGCCAGCACCCCTGGGACAGTGGAGGGGTACGAGCAGTACTTC.

This clone was seen a few times. The chain uses TRBV2 and TRBJ1-4; TRBD1 might be the D (6 bases). V lost 5 bases to trimming and J lost 9 bases, with 7 bases between them. CDR3 length equals 11 residues. CDR1 is SNHLY and CDR2 is FYNNEI in the germline V gene. CDR3 DNA sequence: TGTGCCAGCAGTCAGGGGAAAAAACTGTTTTTT. This sequence encodes CASSQGKKLFF.